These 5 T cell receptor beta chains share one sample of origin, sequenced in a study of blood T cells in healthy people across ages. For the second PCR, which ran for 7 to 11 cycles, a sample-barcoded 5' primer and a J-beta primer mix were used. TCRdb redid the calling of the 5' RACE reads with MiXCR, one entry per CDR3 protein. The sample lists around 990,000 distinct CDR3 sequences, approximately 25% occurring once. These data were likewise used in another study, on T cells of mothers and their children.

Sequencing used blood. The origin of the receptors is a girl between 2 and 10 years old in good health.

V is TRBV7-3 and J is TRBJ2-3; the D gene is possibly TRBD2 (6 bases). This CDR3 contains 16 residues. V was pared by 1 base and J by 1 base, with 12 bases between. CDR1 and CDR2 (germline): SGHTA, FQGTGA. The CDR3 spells CASSLSGGTRTDTQYF. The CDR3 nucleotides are TGTGCCAGCAGCTTAAGCGGAGGGACCCGCACAGATACGCAGTATTTT.

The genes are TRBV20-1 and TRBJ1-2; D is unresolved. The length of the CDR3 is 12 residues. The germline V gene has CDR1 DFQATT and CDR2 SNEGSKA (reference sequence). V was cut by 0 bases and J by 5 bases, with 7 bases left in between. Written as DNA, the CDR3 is TGCAGTGCTAGAGATCTCGGTTATGGCTACACCTTC. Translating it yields CSARDLGYGYTF.

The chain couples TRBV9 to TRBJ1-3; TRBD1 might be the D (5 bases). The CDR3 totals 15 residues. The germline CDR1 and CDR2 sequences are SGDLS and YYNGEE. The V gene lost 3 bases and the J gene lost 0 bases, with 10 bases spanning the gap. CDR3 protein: CASSAPGRSGNTIYF. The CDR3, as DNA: TGTGCCAGCAGCGCCCCGGGACGCTCTGGAAACACCATATATTTT.

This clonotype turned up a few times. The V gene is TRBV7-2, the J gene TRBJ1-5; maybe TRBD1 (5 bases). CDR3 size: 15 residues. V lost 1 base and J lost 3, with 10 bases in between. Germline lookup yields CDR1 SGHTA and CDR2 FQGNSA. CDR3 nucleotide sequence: TGTGCCAGCAGCTTAGGTCCGACAGTCAATCAGCCCCAGCATTTT. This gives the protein CASSLGPTVNQPQHF.

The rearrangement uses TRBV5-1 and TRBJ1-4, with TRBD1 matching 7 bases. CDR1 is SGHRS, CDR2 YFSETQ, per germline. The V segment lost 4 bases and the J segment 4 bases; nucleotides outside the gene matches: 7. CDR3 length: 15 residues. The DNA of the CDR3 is TGCGCCAGCAGCCCTTCAAACAGGGGTAATGAAAAACTGTTTTTT. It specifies CASSPSNRGNEKLFF.